Following are 15 T cell receptor beta chains from one sample sequenced in a study of monozygotic twins with inflammatory bowel disease. TCRdb reprocessed the 5' RACE reads, with one entry per CDR3 protein and no DNA. Found here are 350,000 to 500,000 distinct CDR3 sequences; the top ten clones hold 2% to 2.5%. Source material: blood. These receptor sequences come from a human donor with ulcerative colitis or Crohn's disease, or a healthy co-twin of an affected twin (not recorded which).

This chain joins TRBV6-6 and TRBJ1-1; TCRdb calls TRBD1, which cannot be checked without DNA. The CDR3 covers 12 residues. CDR1 is MNHNY and CDR2 is SVGAGI in the germline V gene (reference sequence). CDR3 loop: CASRTGDTEAFF.

The chain carries TRBV30 and TRBJ1-6; TCRdb designates TRBD1, a call that cannot be tested without DNA. The CDR3 totals 15 residues. CDR1 is GTSNPN and CDR2 is SVGIG in the germline V gene (reference sequence). The CDR3: CAWSPLDREDSPLHF.

This chain connects TRBV12-3 or TRBV12-4 to TRBJ2-7. The CDR3 is 12 amino acids. This CDR3 is CASSKLTHEQYF.

The chain recombines TRBV12-3 or TRBV12-4 with TRBJ1-1; the TCRdb call, TRBD1, lacks DNA for checking. This CDR3 spans 14 amino acids. CDR3 protein: CASSFSGGGTEAFF.

J is TRBJ2-3 and V is TRBV20-1; lacking DNA, the TRBD2 call made by TCRdb goes unchecked. This CDR3 spans 16 amino acids. The germline gives CDR1 DFQATT, CDR2 SNEGSKA (reference sequence). Here the CDR3 reads CSARDWASGTSDTQYF.

V gene TRBV6-2 or TRBV6-3 combines with J gene TRBJ2-3; TCRdb's D gene call, TRBD2, goes unchecked for lack of DNA. This CDR3 spans 11 amino acids. CDR1 MNHEY and CDR2 SVGEGT come from the germline V gene. CDR3 sequence reads: CAISSGNTQYF.

This rearrangement joins TRBV6-1 to TRBJ1-4. CDR3 length: 13 residues. Germline values: CDR1 MNHNS, CDR2 SASEGT. The CDR3 sequence is CASRGSRNEKLFF.

The rearrangement joins TRBV20-1 to TRBJ2-3. Germline CDR1 is DFQATT and CDR2 is SNEGSKA (reference sequence). This CDR3 is built from 12 residues. CDR3 loop: CSATHRPDTQYF.

The chain employs TRBV19 and TRBJ2-5; TCRdb lists TRBD1, though no DNA is available to test this call. Germline V gene lookup returns CDR1 LNHDA and CDR2 SQIVND (reference sequence). The CDR3 contains 14 residues. The CDR3 spells CASSPGDGGETQYF.

V usage is TRBV12-3 or TRBV12-4 and J usage is TRBJ1-5; without DNA, the TCRdb call of TRBD1 cannot be checked. This CDR3 spans 15 amino acids. CDR3 protein: CASSAGQGAAQPQHF.

This chain uses TRBV4-1 with TRBJ2-2; checking the TCRdb D call of TRBD1 is not possible without DNA. CDR1 is MGHRA, CDR2 YSYEKL, per germline. This CDR3 has 15 residues. The CDR3 loop is CASSRAGGITGELFF.

This sequence joins TRBV5-1 and TRBJ2-7; TCRdb proposes TRBD1, but this gene call is untestable without DNA. There are 16 residues in the CDR3. Germline CDR1 SGHRS, CDR2 YFSETQ. The CDR3 sequence: CASSLAGHSGSYEQYF. The variable domain in full, completed from reference TRBV5-1 and TRBJ2-7, reads KAGVTQTPRYLIKTRGQQVTLSCSPISGHRSVSWYQQTPGQGLQFLFEYFSETQRNKGNFPGRFSGRQFSNSRSEMNVSTLELGDSALYLCASSLAGHSGSYEQYFGPGTRLTVT.

This chain connects TRBV19 to TRBJ2-1; with no DNA, the TCRdb D assignment of TRBD2 cannot be verified. The CDR3 loop spans 18 amino acids. CDR1 is LNHDA, CDR2 SQIVND, per germline (reference sequence). The CDR3 sequence is CASSIYTTSGMLGREQFF. Supplemented by reference TRBV19 and TRBJ2-1, the full variable domain reads DGGITQSPKYLFRKEGQNVTLSCEQNLNHDAMYWYRQDPGQGLRLIYYSQIVNDFQKGDIAEGYSVSREKKESFPLTVTSAQKNPTAFYLCASSIYTTSGMLGREQFFGPGTRLTVL.

The rearrangement links TRBV29-1 to TRBJ2-7; TCRdb proposes TRBD1, but this gene call is untestable without DNA. Germline CDR1 is SQVTM and CDR2 is ANQGSEA. The CDR3 totals 14 residues. The CDR3: CSVERDGGRGEQYF.

This chain uses TRBV5-1 with TRBJ2-7; TCRdb lists TRBD2, though no DNA is available to test this call. CDR1 SGHRS and CDR2 YFSETQ come from the germline V gene. The CDR3 is made up of 16 amino acids. The CDR3 sequence: CASSLSGSSGSYEQYF.